The clone carrying this T cell receptor (beta chain) was found a few times. Its antigen is not identified. Mismatch with germline at one junction end may stem from a read error. This sample was included in a study of identical twins. Everyone who gave samples was a healthy Caucasian. The CDR3 covers 12 residues. The V gene's germline CDR1 is SGHVS and CDR2 FQNEAQ. Whole-study findings and limits: In cord blood, abundant beta clonotypes had fewer insertions; memory showed no trend.

It was template switching that added a universal primer site, and there were unique molecular identifiers on the cDNA. TCRdb recomputed calls from the 5' RACE reads with MiXCR, one row per CDR3 protein. The repertoire holds some 900,000 distinct CDR3 sequences, with 9% to 15% as singletons. These data were likewise used in another study, on yellow fever vaccine responses in identical twins.

The origin of this receptor is a woman aged 18-30 years in good health. V and J are TRBV7-8 and TRBJ2-7; possible D gene TRBD1, 6 bases. The sample taken for sequencing was PBMCs. The CDR3 coding sequence is TGTGTCAGCAGTTCCCACAGGGCCGAGCAGTACTTC. It specifies CVSSSHRAEQYF.